The clone carrying this T cell receptor beta chain was recorded many times. The antigen remains unidentified. The V and J ends lost 4 bases and 7 bases, in that order; junction bases with no gene match: 12. The germline gives CDR1 SGHRS, CDR2 YFSETQ. CDR3 length: 16 residues. As it was prepared, the TCRbeta library received unique molecular identifiers. One entry per CDR3 protein, called by TCRdb with MiXCR from the PCR reads. The sample holds more than 200,000 distinct CDR3 sequences, roughly 8.1% seen once. The source of the sample is a study of T-cell reconstitution after alpha-beta-depleted transplantation in children. Study-wide results and limits: The high TCRbeta diversity at day 60 in some patients came from surviving recipient T cells and thymic progenitors. In patients about two months after transplant, alpha-beta T cells reportedly arose from several hundred expanded graft clones.

This specimen consisted of PBMCs, mostly from graft donor cells, obtained 360 days after TCRalphabeta/CD19-depleted stem cell transplant. This sequence originates from a male patient aged 2 to 10 who had a stem cell transplant for acute myeloid leukemia, so the T cells may come from the graft donor. The gene calls are TRBV5-1 and TRBJ1-4, with 8 bases identical to TRBD1. In DNA form, the CDR3 reads TGCGCCAGCAGCAAGACCGACAGGGGAAGGGGTGAAAAACTGTTTTTT. Encoded protein: CASSKTDRGRGEKLFF.